Presented here are 16 T cell receptor beta chains from one specimen sequenced in a study of blood T cell repertoires in COVID-19 (dated by TCRdb to 2018 to 2020). The method was the immunoSEQ multiplex PCR assay. TCRdb carries this immuneACCESS record with in-frame sequences only. Its versions omit some clonotypes, under half of them owing to an unresolved V gene in the studies checked, with the rest unexplained. In this sample the table shows nearly 400,000 clones, roughly 91% of which occur a single time. The ten largest make up less than 2% of the sample. The sequencing sample was made of PBMCs or T cells enriched from blood (not recorded which). These receptors originate from a young woman who had recovered from COVID-19.

This chain uses TRBV7-9 with TRBJ2-1, with TRBD2 matching over 7 bases. CDR1 and CDR2 from the germline V gene are SEHNR and FQNEAQ (reference sequence). This CDR3 contains 12 residues. J was trimmed by 9 bases and V by 8 bases; bases with no gene match: 7. The CDR3 nucleotides are TGTGCCAGCTCCAGGACTAGTCCTGAGCAGTTCTTC. Amino acid sequence: CASSRTSPEQFF.

V gene TRBV3-1 (or the pseudogene TRBV3-2) combines with J gene TRBJ2-1; D remains unclear. CDR1 is LGHDT, CDR2 YNNKEL, per germline (reference sequence). The CDR3 is made up of 13 amino acids. V shed 4 bases and J shed 10 bases, with 14 bases lying between them. In nucleotides, the CDR3 is TGTGCCAGCAGCCTCCCCACCGCCAGAGAGCAGTTCTTC. Protein sequence: CASSLPTAREQFF.

The CDR3: CASSLSRDSEKLFF. The DNA for the CDR3 is TGTGCCAGCAGCTTATCCCGGGACAGCGAAAAACTGTTTTTT. The genes are TRBV11-2 and TRBJ1-4; 7 positions match TRBD1. The CDR3 covers 14 residues. From germline, CDR1 is SGHAT and CDR2 FQNNGV. V lost 2 bases to trimming and J lost 8 bases; unmatched junction nucleotides: 5.

This clone has a handful of counts. The chain is built from TRBV30 and TRBJ2-7, with D unclear. Trimming removed 5 bases from V and 3 bases from J, with 8 bases in between. In germline, CDR1 is GTSNPN, CDR2 SVGIG (reference sequence). This CDR3 is 11 amino acids long. As DNA, the CDR3 is TGTGCCTGGGGTCCTTTCTACGAGCAGTACTTC. As protein: CAWGPFYEQYF.

This clone has a handful of counts. This sequence joins TRBV5-4 and TRBJ2-7; TRBD2 aligns across 9 bases. Germline loops: CDR1 SGHNT, CDR2 YYREEE (reference sequence). Trimming at V came to 3 bases and at J to 5 bases, leaving 3 bases not matched to a gene. The CDR3 sequence is 13 residues long. The CDR3 DNA is TGTGCCAGCAGCTCTTGGACTAGCGACGAGCAGTACTTC. Protein: CASSSWTSDEQYF.

The J gene is TRBJ2-5, the V gene TRBV9; 9 bases align to TRBD2. V lost 0 bases and J lost 4; bases outside the gene matches: 10. The CDR3 spans 17 residues. Germline loops: CDR1 SGDLS, CDR2 YYNGEE. CDR3 region: CASSVGARGRATETQYF. CDR3 nucleotides: TGTGCCAGCAGCGTAGGGGCCCGCGGGAGGGCCACAGAGACCCAGTACTTC.

The chain recombines TRBV5-1 with TRBJ1-2; 9 bases are a match to TRBD1. The junction had 3 bases not matched to a gene; V was cut back by 5 bases and J by 4 bases. The CDR3 has 13 amino acids. The germline gives CDR1 SGHRS, CDR2 YFSETQ. CDR3 amino acids: CASSPDRGYGYTF. DNA of the CDR3: TGCGCCAGCAGTCCGGACAGGGGCTATGGCTACACCTTC.

This chain joins TRBV27 and TRBJ2-7, with D tentatively TRBD1 (6 bases). Trimming stripped 5 bases from V and 3 bases from J, with 11 bases between. The CDR3 has 13 residues. Germline V lookup: CDR1 MNHEY, CDR2 SMNVEV (reference sequence). The chain's CDR3 is CASSPGVYYEQYF. DNA of the CDR3: TGTGCCAGCAGTCCAGGGGTCTACTACGAGCAGTACTTC.

The chain uses TRBV5-6 and TRBJ1-3; a possible D gene is TRBD1 (5 bases). There are 16 residues in the CDR3. V was pared by 3 bases and J by 4 bases, with 17 bases between. Germline V lookup: CDR1 SGHDT, CDR2 YYEEEE. CDR3 DNA sequence: TGTGCCAGCAGCTCCTGGGCCAGTGGGGCGGGAAACACCATATATTTT. It encodes CASSSWASGAGNTIYF. The entire variable domain, with the rest obtained from reference TRBV5-6 and TRBJ1-3, is as follows: DAGVTQSPTHLIKTRGQQVTLRCSPKSGHDTVSWYQQALGQGPQFIFQYYEEEERQRGNFPDRFSGHQFPNYSSELNVNALLLGDSALYLCASSSWASGAGNTIYFGEGSWLTVV.

The chain is built from TRBV27 and TRBJ1-2, with TRBD1 matching 7 bases. V lost 5 bases and J lost 7; bases outside the gene matches: 10. Germline CDR1 and CDR2: MNHEY and SMNVEV (reference sequence). The CDR3 runs 14 residues. Here the CDR3 reads CASSPRPRDSGYTF. The CDR3 DNA sequence: TGTGCCAGCAGTCCCCGGCCGCGGGACAGTGGCTACACCTTC.

V gene TRBV6-5 combines with J gene TRBJ1-5; D is possibly TRBD1 (5 bases). The V end lost 8 bases, the J end lost 3 bases, and 14 bases lay between the germline ends. Germline assignment: CDR1 MNHEY and CDR2 SVGAGI. There are 14 residues in the CDR3. The CDR3 DNA reads TGTGCCAGCGTCGGAGCCAGGGACAATCAGCCCCAGCATTTT. This encodes CASVGARDNQPQHF.

The chain carries TRBV18 and TRBJ1-5; no definite D call. Germline assignment: CDR1 KGHSH and CDR2 LQKENI. The V end was cut by 4 bases, the J end by 0 bases, with 10 bases between. This CDR3 comprises 15 residues. The CDR3 DNA follows: TGTGCCAGCTCACTCGACGAGGGTAGCAATCAGCCCCAGCATTTT. It yields the protein CASSLDEGSNQPQHF.

V usage is TRBV27 and J usage is TRBJ1-2; the D gene is possibly TRBD1 (5 bases). V shed 2 bases and J shed 1 base, with 20 bases lying between them. Germline V gene sequence: CDR1 MNHEY, CDR2 SMNVEV (reference sequence). The CDR3 consists of 18 residues. The CDR3 region is CASSLINPGAGSNYGYTF. In nucleotides, the CDR3 is TGTGCCAGCAGTTTAATCAACCCCGGGGCGGGGAGTAACTATGGCTACACCTTC.

This sequence joins TRBV5-4 and TRBJ2-7; D unclear. V gave up 3 bases and J gave up 2 bases, with 15 bases separating them. The CDR3 runs 15 residues. Germline CDR1 reads SGHNT; CDR2 reads YYREEE (reference sequence). This CDR3 reads CASSSDSEVTYEQYF. CDR3 DNA: TGTGCCAGCAGCTCTGACTCAGAGGTCACCTACGAGCAGTACTTC.

The rearrangement links TRBV5-6 to TRBJ2-1, with TRBD1 matching over 7 bases. V lost 3 bases, J lost 2 bases, and 8 bases stayed unmatched. This CDR3 has 16 residues. Germline assignment: CDR1 SGHDT and CDR2 YYEEEE. CDR3 nucleotide sequence: TGTGCCAGCAGCTGGACAGGTAGTCCTACCTACAATGAGCAGTTCTTC. It translates to CASSWTGSPTYNEQFF.

The rearrangement joins TRBV19 to TRBJ2-7; 8 bases are shared with TRBD1. CDR3 size: 14 residues. J gave up 6 bases and V 3 bases, and 7 bases lay outside the gene matches. Germline CDR1 is LNHDA and CDR2 is SQIVND (reference sequence). The CDR3 here is CASSIPGQGREQYF. The CDR3 nucleotides are TGTGCCAGTAGTATCCCCGGACAGGGACGCGAGCAGTACTTC.